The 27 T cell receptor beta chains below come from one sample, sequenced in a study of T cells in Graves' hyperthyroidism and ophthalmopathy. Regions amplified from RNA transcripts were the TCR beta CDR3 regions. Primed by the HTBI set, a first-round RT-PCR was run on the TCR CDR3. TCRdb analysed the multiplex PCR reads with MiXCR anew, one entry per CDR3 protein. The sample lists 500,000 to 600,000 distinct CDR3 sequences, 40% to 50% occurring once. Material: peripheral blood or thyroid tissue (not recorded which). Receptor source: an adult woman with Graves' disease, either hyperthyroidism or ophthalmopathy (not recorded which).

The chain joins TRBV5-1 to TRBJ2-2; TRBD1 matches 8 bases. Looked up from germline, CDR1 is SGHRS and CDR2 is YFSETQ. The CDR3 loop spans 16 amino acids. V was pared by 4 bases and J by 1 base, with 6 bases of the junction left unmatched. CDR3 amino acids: CASSRAGTGNTGELFF. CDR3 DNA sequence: TGCGCCAGCAGCCGTGCCGGGACAGGGAACACCGGGGAGCTGTTTTTT.

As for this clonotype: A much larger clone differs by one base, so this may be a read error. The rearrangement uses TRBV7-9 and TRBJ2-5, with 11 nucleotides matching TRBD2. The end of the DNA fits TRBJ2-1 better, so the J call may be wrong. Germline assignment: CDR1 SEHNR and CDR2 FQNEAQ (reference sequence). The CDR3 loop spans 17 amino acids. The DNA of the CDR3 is TGCGCCAGCAGCCAAGGGGCCACTAGCGGGAGTGGTGAGACCCAGTTCTTC. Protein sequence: CASSQGATSGSGETQFF.

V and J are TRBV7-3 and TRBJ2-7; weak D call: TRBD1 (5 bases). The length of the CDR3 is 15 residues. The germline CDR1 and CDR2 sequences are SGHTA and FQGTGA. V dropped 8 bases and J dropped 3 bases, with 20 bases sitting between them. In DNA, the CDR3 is TGTGCCAGCCGTGGTTCCGGACATTCGATCTACGAGCAGTACTTC. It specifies CASRGSGHSIYEQYF.

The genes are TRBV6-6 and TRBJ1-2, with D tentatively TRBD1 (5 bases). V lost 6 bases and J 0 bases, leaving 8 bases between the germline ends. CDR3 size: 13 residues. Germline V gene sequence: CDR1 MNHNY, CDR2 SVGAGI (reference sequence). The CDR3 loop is CASRDSPNYGYTF. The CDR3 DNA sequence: TGTGCCAGCAGAGACAGCCCTAACTATGGCTACACCTTC.

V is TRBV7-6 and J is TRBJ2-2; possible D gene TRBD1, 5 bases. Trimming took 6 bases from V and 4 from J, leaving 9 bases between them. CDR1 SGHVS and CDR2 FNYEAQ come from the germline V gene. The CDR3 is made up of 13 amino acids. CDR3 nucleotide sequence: TGTGCCAGCAGGGACACTATCACCGGGGAGCTGTTTTTT. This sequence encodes CASRDTITGELFF.

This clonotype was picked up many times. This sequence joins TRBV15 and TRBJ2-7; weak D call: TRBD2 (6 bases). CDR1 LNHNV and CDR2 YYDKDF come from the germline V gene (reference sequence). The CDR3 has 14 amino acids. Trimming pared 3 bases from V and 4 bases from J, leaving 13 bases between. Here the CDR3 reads CATSRHGGEYEQYF. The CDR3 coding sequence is TGTGCCACCAGCAGGCACGGAGGGGAGTACGAGCAGTACTTC.

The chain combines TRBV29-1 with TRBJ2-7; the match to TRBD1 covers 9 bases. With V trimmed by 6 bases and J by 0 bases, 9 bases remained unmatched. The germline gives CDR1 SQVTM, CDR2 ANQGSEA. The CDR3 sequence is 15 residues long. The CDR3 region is CSVAAGTGYSYEQYF. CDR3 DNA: TGCAGCGTAGCCGCCGGGACAGGGTACTCCTACGAGCAGTACTTC.

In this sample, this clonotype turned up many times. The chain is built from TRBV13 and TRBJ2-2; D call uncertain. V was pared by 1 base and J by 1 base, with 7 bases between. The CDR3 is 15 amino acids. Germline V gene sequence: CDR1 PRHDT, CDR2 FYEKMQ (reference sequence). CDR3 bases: TGTGCCAGCAGCTTAGAACCGGAGAACACCGGGGAGCTGTTTTTT. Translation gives CASSLEPENTGELFF.

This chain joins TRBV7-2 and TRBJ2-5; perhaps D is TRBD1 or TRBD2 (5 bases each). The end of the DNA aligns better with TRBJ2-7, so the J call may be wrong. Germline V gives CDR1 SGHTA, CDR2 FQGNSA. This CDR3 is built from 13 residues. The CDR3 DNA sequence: TGTGCCAGCAGCTACGGGGATGGGGGCGAGCAGTACTTC. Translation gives CASSYGDGGEQYF.

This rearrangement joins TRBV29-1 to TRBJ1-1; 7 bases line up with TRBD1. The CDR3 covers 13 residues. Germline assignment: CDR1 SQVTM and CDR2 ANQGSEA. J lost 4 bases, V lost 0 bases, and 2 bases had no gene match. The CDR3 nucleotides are TGCAGCGTTGAAGACAGGGGGACCACTGAAGCTTTCTTT. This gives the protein CSVEDRGTTEAFF.

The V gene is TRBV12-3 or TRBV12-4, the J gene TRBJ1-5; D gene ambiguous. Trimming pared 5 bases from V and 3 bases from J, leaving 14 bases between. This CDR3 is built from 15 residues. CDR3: CASSTRHSTNQPQHF. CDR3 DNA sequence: TGTGCCAGCAGTACGCGACATAGCACCAATCAGCCCCAGCATTTT.

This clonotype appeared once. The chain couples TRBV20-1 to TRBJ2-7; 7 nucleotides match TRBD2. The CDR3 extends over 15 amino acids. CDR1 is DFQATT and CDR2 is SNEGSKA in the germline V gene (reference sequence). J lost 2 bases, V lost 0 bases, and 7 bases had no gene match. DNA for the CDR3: TGCAGTGCTAGAGATCTAGCGGAGGGGCCCTACGAGCAGTACTTC. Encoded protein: CSARDLAEGPYEQYF.

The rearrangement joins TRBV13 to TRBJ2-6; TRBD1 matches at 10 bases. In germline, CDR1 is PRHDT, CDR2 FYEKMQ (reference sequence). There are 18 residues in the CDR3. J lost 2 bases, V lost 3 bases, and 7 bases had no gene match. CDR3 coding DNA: TGTGCCAGCAGCTTCTCGACAGGGGGCTTCACTGGGGCCAACGTCCTGACTTTC. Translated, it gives CASSFSTGGFTGANVLTF.

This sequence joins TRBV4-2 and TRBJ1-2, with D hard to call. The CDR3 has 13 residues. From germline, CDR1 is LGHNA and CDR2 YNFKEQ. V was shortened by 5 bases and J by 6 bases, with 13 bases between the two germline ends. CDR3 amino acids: CASSFGRTNGYTF. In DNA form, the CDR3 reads TGTGCCAGCAGCTTTGGCAGGACCAATGGCTACACCTTC.

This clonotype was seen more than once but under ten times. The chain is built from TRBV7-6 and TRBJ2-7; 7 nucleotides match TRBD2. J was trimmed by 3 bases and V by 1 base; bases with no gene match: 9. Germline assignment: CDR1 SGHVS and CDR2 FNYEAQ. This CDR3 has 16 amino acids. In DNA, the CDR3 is TGTGCCAGCAGCTTAGTTAGTCGCGGGGGAGACTACGAGCAGTACTTC. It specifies CASSLVSRGGDYEQYF.

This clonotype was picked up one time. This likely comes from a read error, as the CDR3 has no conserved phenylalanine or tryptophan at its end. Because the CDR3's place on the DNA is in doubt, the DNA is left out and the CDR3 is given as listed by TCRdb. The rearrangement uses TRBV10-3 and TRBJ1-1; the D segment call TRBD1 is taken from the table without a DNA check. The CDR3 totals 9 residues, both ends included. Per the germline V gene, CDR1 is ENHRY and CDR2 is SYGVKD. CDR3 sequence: CAISDGTDY.

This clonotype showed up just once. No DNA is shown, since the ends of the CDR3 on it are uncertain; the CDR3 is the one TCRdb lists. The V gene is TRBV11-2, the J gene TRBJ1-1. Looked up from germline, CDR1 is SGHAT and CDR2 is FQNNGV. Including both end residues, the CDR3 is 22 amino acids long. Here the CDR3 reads CASSFYICSARARLGLNTEAFF.

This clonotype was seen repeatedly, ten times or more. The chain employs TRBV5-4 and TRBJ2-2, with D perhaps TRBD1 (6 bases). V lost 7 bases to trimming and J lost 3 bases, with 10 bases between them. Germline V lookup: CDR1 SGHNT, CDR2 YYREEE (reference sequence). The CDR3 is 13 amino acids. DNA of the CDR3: TGTGCCAGCCGCCGACAGGACACCGGGGAGCTGTTTTTT. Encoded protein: CASRRQDTGELFF.

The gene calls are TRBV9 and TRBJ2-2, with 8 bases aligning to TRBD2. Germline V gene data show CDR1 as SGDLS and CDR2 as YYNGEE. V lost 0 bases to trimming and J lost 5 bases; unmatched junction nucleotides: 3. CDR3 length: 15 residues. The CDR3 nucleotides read TGTGCCAGCAGCGTAGCGGGACTAGGAACCGGGGAGCTGTTTTTT. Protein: CASSVAGLGTGELFF.

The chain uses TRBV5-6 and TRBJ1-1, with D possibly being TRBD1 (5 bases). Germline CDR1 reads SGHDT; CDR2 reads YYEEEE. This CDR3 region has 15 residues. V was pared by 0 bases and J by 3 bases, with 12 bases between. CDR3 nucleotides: TGTGCCAGCAGCTTGGGCGGGGCGAGGGACACTGAAGCTTTCTTT. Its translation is CASSLGGARDTEAFF.

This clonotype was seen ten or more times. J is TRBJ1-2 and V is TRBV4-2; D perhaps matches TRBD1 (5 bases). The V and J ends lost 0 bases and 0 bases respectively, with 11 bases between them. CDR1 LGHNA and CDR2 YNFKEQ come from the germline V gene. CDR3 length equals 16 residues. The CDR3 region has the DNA TGTGCCAGCAGCCAAGAGGCGGGGGGAGCTAACTATGGCTACACCTTC. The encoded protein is CASSQEAGGANYGYTF.

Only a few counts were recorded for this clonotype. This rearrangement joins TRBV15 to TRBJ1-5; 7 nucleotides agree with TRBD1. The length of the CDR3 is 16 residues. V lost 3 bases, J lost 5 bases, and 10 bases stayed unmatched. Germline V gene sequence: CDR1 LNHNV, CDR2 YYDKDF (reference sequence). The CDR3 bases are TGTGCCACCAGCAGCGAGATGACAGGGTTGGATCAGCCCCAGCATTTT. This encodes CATSSEMTGLDQPQHF.

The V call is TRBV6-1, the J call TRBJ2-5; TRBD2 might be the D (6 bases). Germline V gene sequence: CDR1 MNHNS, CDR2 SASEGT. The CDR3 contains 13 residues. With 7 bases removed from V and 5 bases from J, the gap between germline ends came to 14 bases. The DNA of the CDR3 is TGTGCCAGCACCTCTTGGGGGGTGGAGACCCAGTACTTC. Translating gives CASTSWGVETQYF.

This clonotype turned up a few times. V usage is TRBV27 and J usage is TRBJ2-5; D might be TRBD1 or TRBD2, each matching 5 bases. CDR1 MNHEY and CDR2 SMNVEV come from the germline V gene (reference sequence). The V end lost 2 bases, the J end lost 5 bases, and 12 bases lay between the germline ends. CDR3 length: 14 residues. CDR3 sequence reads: CASSLVGTRETQYF. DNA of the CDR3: TGTGCCAGCAGTTTAGTCGGGACCCGGGAGACCCAGTACTTC.

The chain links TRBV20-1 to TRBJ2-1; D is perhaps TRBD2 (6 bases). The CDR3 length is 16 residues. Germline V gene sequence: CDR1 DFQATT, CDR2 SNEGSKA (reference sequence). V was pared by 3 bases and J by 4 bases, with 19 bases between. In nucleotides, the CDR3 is TGCAGTGCTAGGGGCAGTGCGGGACTGAAATACAATGAGCAGTTCTTC. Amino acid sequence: CSARGSAGLKYNEQFF.

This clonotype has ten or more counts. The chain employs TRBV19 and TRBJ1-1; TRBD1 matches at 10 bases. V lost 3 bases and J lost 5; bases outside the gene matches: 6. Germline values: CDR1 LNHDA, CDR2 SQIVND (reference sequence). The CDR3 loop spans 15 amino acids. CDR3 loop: CASSIPGQGRTEAFF. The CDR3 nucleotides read TGTGCCAGTAGTATTCCGGGACAGGGGCGAACTGAAGCTTTCTTT.

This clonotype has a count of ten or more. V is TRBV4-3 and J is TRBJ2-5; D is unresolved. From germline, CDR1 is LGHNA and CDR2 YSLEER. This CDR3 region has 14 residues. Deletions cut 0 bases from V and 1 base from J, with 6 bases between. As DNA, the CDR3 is TGCGCCAGCAGCCAAGAACGGGTCCAAGAGACCCAGTACTTC. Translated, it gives CASSQERVQETQYF.